The table lists the clone carrying this T cell receptor beta chain with a few counts. Its cognate antigen is unknown. The source of the sample is a study of T cell repertoires in cytomegalovirus infection. The CDR3 is 16 amino acids. Deletions cut 2 bases from V and 0 bases from J, with 11 bases between. CDR1 and CDR2 from the germline V gene are SNHLY and FYNNEI. TCRdb used MiXCR to reprocess the reads, holding one entry per CDR3 protein. This sample has 650,000 to 850,000 distinct CDR3 sequences; roughly 28% occur once, and the top ten carry around 13%. The chain couples TRBV2 to TRBJ1-5; the D gene is possibly TRBD1 (5 bases). This specimen was cultured CD8+ T cells from PBMCs, taken from culture after CMV antigen stimulation. The origin of this receptor is a human donor in good health (CMV status not recorded). Some clones in this sample may be carry-over from other donors' samples. The CDR3 is CASSESAGYSNQPQHF. The DNA of the CDR3 is TGTGCCAGCAGTGAATCGGCAGGGTATAGCAATCAGCCCCAGCATTTT.